The clone carrying this TCR beta chain was observed a handful of times. CDR1 is SGDLS, CDR2 YYNGEE, per germline. The length of the CDR3 is 14 residues. The ends lost 4 bases at V and 5 bases at J; junction bases unmatched: 8. TCR cDNA received a 3' ligated oligonucleotide that carried a UMI. Reverse transcription used DNase-treated unsorted total RNA, aiming for about 1 to 1000 ng. This entry belongs to a study of naive and memory T cell subsets. Four PCR rounds used nested alpha and beta constant region primers plus the SP2 primer. From the 5' RACE reads, TCRdb called clonotypes with MiXCR, one entry per CDR3 protein. Among over 45,000 distinct CDR3 sequences listed, over 6% were seen once.

V is TRBV9 and J is TRBJ2-5; TRBD2 matches 7 bases. The origin of this receptor is a female donor in good health. The CDR3 loop is CASSPRGIGETQYF. The DNA of the CDR3 is TGTGCCAGCAGCCCGCGGGGGATCGGCGAGACCCAGTACTTC.